Following are 17 T cell receptor beta chains from one sample sequenced in a study of blood T cell repertoires in COVID-19. Profiled with immunoSEQ multiplex PCR; TCRdb holds only in-frame clones, not every one. The data show around 33,000 clones, less than 80% seen once. Sequenced material: peripheral blood. The receptor source for this set is an older man with acute or convalescent COVID-19.

This sequence joins TRBV7-2 and TRBJ1-5, with D unresolved. Germline lookup yields CDR1 SGHTA and CDR2 FQGNSA. Trimming took off 4 bases at V and 4 bases at J, with 8 bases between the two ends. The CDR3 covers 13 residues. The DNA of the CDR3 is TGTGCCAGCAGCTCCAAAAATAATCAGCCCCAGCATTTT. Its translation is CASSSKNNQPQHF.

J is TRBJ1-5 and V is TRBV2; D remains ambiguous. V was trimmed by 7 bases and J by 2 bases, leaving 6 bases between them. Germline V gives CDR1 SNHLY, CDR2 FYNNEI. The CDR3 covers 12 residues. CDR3 protein: CASTQGNQPQHF. For the CDR3, the DNA is TGTGCCAGCACCCAGGGCAATCAGCCCCAGCATTTT. The full variable domain, with the rest looked up from reference TRBV2 and TRBJ1-5, is EPEVTQTPSHQVTQMGQEVILRCVPISNHLYFYWYRQILGQKVEFLVSFYNNEISEKSEIFDDQFSVERPDGSNFTLKIRSTKLEDSAMYFCASTQGNQPQHFGDGTRLSIL.

The chain is built from TRBV6-5 and TRBJ1-2; the D gene is possibly TRBD1 (6 bases). This CDR3 is built from 13 residues. Germline V lookup: CDR1 MNHEY, CDR2 SVGAGI. Deletions cut 4 bases from V and 8 bases from J, with 14 bases between. The CDR3 nucleotides read TGTGCCAGCAGTTTACAGGGAACTCGAGGCTACACCTTC. As protein: CASSLQGTRGYTF.

The V and J genes are TRBV4-3 and TRBJ2-2, with a tentative D call TRBD2 (6 bases). V was shortened by 4 bases and J by 5 bases, with 17 bases between the two germline ends. In germline, CDR1 is LGHNA, CDR2 YSLEER. The CDR3 totals 16 residues. The CDR3 reads CASSRSPGLTTGELFF. The CDR3 bases are TGCGCCAGCAGCCGGTCACCGGGACTGACGACCGGGGAGCTGTTTTTT.

The V gene is TRBV3-1 (or the pseudogene TRBV3-2), the J gene TRBJ2-5; D remains ambiguous. Germline V gene data show CDR1 as LGHDT and CDR2 as YNNKEL (reference sequence). The V gene lost 1 base and the J gene lost 4 bases, with 4 bases spanning the gap. The CDR3 spans 12 residues. The DNA of the CDR3 is TGTGCCAGCAGCCAAGGTCGAGAGACCCAGTACTTC. Amino acid sequence: CASSQGRETQYF.

The rearrangement joins TRBV5-1 to TRBJ2-3, with TRBD1 matching over 9 bases. This CDR3 has 16 residues. Germline lookup yields CDR1 SGHRS and CDR2 YFSETQ. The ends lost 0 bases at V and 3 bases at J; junction bases unmatched: 5. CDR3 DNA sequence: TGCGCCAGCAGCTTGGATGGGACAGGGAGGACAGATACGCAGTATTTT. Its protein is CASSLDGTGRTDTQYF.

The V call is TRBV5-1, the J call TRBJ1-2, with TRBD1 matching over 9 bases. Germline trimming cut 4 bases from V and 8 bases from J; bases unmatched to any gene: 9. This CDR3 has 14 residues. Germline CDR1 SGHRS, CDR2 YFSETQ. The CDR3, as DNA: TGCGCCAGCAGCCCCGGACAGGGGATCGCCGGCTACACCTTC. Translation: CASSPGQGIAGYTF.

This clone was recorded once. The chain uses TRBV3-1 (or the pseudogene TRBV3-2) and TRBJ1-3; 10 bases line up with TRBD1. Per germline, CDR1 LGHDT and CDR2 YNNKEL (reference sequence). The CDR3 loop spans 16 amino acids. J lost 3 bases, V lost 4 bases, and 6 bases had no gene match. The CDR3 DNA is TGTGCCAGCAGCCCCCCGACAGGGGGCGGTGGAAACACCATATATTTT. It encodes CASSPPTGGGGNTIYF.

This clone occurred once. V gene TRBV7-9 combines with J gene TRBJ2-7, with 11 bases that match TRBD1. The CDR3 loop spans 15 amino acids. Germline V gives CDR1 SEHNR, CDR2 FQNEAQ (reference sequence). With V trimmed by 6 bases and J by 2 bases, 6 bases remained unmatched. For the CDR3, the DNA is TGTGCCAGCAGGCGGACAGGGGGCTCTACCTACGAGCAGTACTTC. Translating it yields CASRRTGGSTYEQYF.

The chain couples TRBV11-3 to TRBJ2-7, with D perhaps matching TRBD1 (5 bases). V lost 2 bases to trimming and J lost 5 bases, with 16 bases between them. CDR1 and CDR2 from the germline V gene are SGHNT and YENEEA. The CDR3 runs to 15 residues. CDR3 in amino acids: CASSLSGQGNHEQYF. In DNA form, the CDR3 reads TGTGCCAGCAGCTTATCGGGTCAGGGAAATCACGAGCAGTACTTC.

In its sample, this clone was seen a few times. J is TRBJ1-5 and V is TRBV2; tentatively, D is TRBD1 (6 bases). CDR3 length: 14 amino acids. Germline-derived CDR1 and CDR2 are SNHLY and FYNNEI. The germline V and J ends were trimmed by 6 bases and 7 bases, with 16 bases remaining between them. The CDR3 reads CASRQQGKEQPQHF. CDR3 bases: TGTGCCAGCAGGCAACAGGGTAAGGAACAGCCCCAGCATTTT.

The V call is TRBV19, the J call TRBJ2-3; 12 bases match TRBD2. V shed 4 bases, J shed 0 bases, and the junction held 5 bases outside the gene matches. CDR1 and CDR2 (germline): LNHDA, SQIVND (reference sequence). This CDR3 has 17 amino acids. CDR3 region: CASSTRTSGDSTDTQYF. DNA for the CDR3: TGTGCCAGTAGTACCCGGACTAGCGGGGATAGCACAGATACGCAGTATTTT.

The rearrangement joins TRBV5-4 to TRBJ2-4, with 9 nucleotides matching TRBD1. Germline V gene lookup returns CDR1 SGHNT and CDR2 YYREEE (reference sequence). V lost 4 bases, J lost 8 bases, and 7 bases stayed unmatched. This CDR3 contains 14 residues. The CDR3 is CASSPGQGVDIQYF. In DNA form, the CDR3 reads TGTGCCAGCAGCCCGGGACAGGGAGTCGACATTCAGTACTTC.

This chain links TRBV6-5 with TRBJ1-5, with 10 bases fitting TRBD1. V dropped 2 bases and J dropped 7; count of bases not matched to a gene: 5. This CDR3 is built from 15 residues. Germline loops: CDR1 MNHEY, CDR2 SVGAGI. CDR3 bases: TGTGCCAGCAGTTACGGGACAGGGGTAGGGCAGCCCCAGCATTTT. Translated: CASSYGTGVGQPQHF.

CDR3 sequence reads: CASRLAGGRNEQFF. The CDR3, as DNA: TGTGCCAGCAGGTTGGCGGGGGGGCGGAATGAGCAGTTCTTC. V gene TRBV11-2 combines with J gene TRBJ2-1; 9 nucleotides match TRBD2. The CDR3 consists of 14 residues. Germline values: CDR1 SGHAT, CDR2 FQNNGV. Trimming took 6 bases from V and 7 from J; bases not matched to a gene: 7.

The J gene is TRBJ1-1, the V gene TRBV19; 7 bases align to TRBD1. The germline CDR1 and CDR2 sequences are LNHDA and SQIVND (reference sequence). This CDR3 comprises 16 residues. Unmatched junction bases numbered 6, after V lost 1 base and J lost 1 base. CDR3 residues: CASSIGGGRGNTEAFF. For the CDR3, the DNA is TGTGCCAGTAGTATAGGAGGGGGCCGGGGGAACACTGAAGCTTTCTTT.

The chain uses TRBV6-1 and TRBJ1-2; TRBD1 is a possible D gene (5 bases). Germline values: CDR1 MNHNS, CDR2 SASEGT. Trimming pared 3 bases from V and 13 bases from J, leaving 21 bases between. The CDR3 sequence is 14 residues long. This CDR3 is CASSELDTGPLGTF. CDR3 bases: TGTGCCAGCAGTGAGTTGGACACTGGGCCTCTGGGCACCTTC.